The clone carrying this TCR beta chain was recorded once. This record comes from a study of PD-L1 blockade in urothelial cancer. As for time point: pretreatment peripheral blood. CDR1 SGDLS and CDR2 YYNGEE come from the germline V gene. Between the trimmed V and J ends, which lost 0 bases and 4 bases, there was a span of 11 bases. CDR3 length equals 15 residues. Clones were sequenced by immunoSEQ multiplex PCR, and TCRdb holds only the in-frame ones, with some missing. The table includes 72,000 or so clones, approximately 83% detected once. This receptor was identified in a man in his 60s with urothelial cancer. The specimen was PBMCs, collected around atezolizumab (anti-PD-L1) treatment. The chain links TRBV9 to TRBJ1-5; the D is unclear. In nucleotides, the CDR3 is TGTGCCAGCAGCGTAGATCCAGGTAGGAATCAGCCCCAGCATTTT. Amino acids: CASSVDPGRNQPQHF. The entire variable domain, with the rest obtained from reference TRBV9 and TRBJ1-5, is as follows: DSGVTQTPKHLITATGQRVTLRCSPRSGDLSVYWYQQSLDQGLQFLIQYYNGEERAKGNILERFSAQQFPDLHSELNLSSLELGDSALYFCASSVDPGRNQPQHFGDGTRLSIL.